The 29 T cell receptor beta chains presented below share a single source sample, sequenced in a study of siplizumab effects on memory and regulatory T cells. Researchers maintained the mixed lymphocyte reaction cells in coculture at 37°C for less than seven days. Clones were read by immunoSEQ multiplex PCR, and TCRdb kept only the in-frame ones, dropping some. The sample consists of approximately 15,000 clones, 40% to 55% of them appearing once. Antigens of these TCRs are unknown. The specimen sequenced was CFSE-low (dividing) CD4+ T cells sorted from an allogeneic mixed lymphocyte reaction. All receptors derive from a human donor in good health; the cells came from an allogeneic mixed lymphocyte reaction. Some clones in this sample may be carry-over from other donors' samples.

The chain has TRBV11-2 and TRBJ2-7, with TRBD2 matching over 11 bases. The germline CDR1 and CDR2 sequences are SGHAT and FQNNGV. V was clipped by 0 bases and J by 9 bases; unmatched bases: 7. This CDR3 has 15 residues. The CDR3 protein is CASSLDVVAGGLQYF. For the CDR3, the DNA is TGTGCCAGCAGCTTAGATGTGGTAGCGGGAGGGTTGCAGTACTTC.

V usage is TRBV15 and J usage is TRBJ1-5; a possible D gene is TRBD1 (5 bases). The germline gives CDR1 LNHNV, CDR2 YYDKDF (reference sequence). The CDR3 spans 15 residues. V gave up 0 bases and J gave up 4 bases, with 10 bases separating them. The CDR3 region is CATSRDFHRNQPQHF. Here the CDR3 DNA reads TGTGCCACCAGCAGAGATTTTCACAGGAATCAGCCCCAGCATTTT.

The rearrangement uses TRBV5-1 and TRBJ2-7; 8 positions match TRBD1. Germline V lookup: CDR1 SGHRS, CDR2 YFSETQ. The CDR3 spans 14 residues. After removal of 4 bases from V and 2 bases from J, the junction contained 5 bases not matched to a gene. CDR3 sequence: CASSIRDRPYEQYF. The CDR3 DNA reads TGCGCCAGCAGCATCCGGGACAGGCCCTACGAGCAGTACTTC.

The chain couples TRBV12-5 to TRBJ2-5; 8 bases map to TRBD1. V was pared by 4 bases and J by 1 base, with 5 bases of the junction left unmatched. The CDR3 is made up of 15 amino acids. Looked up from germline, CDR1 is LGHNT and CDR2 is FRNRAP. The CDR3 is CASGSGQGPQETQYF. CDR3 nucleotides: TGTGCTAGTGGTTCTGGACAGGGACCCCAAGAGACCCAGTACTTC. Variable domain in full (rest from reference TRBV12-5 and TRBJ2-5): DARVTQTPRHKVTEMGQEVTMRCQPILGHNTVFWYRQTMMQGLELLAYFRNRAPLDDSGMPKDRFSAEMPDATLATLKIQPSEPRDSAVYFCASGSGQGPQETQYFGPGTRLLVL.

The CDR3 DNA reads as TGTGCCAGCGGGTCAGGCGGCGGGGAGCTGTTTTTT. It yields the protein CASGSGGGELFF. The chain combines TRBV9 with TRBJ2-2, with D hard to call. Germline assignment: CDR1 SGDLS and CDR2 YYNGEE. Trimming took off 7 bases at V and 7 bases at J, with 11 bases between the two ends. There are 12 residues in the CDR3.

The chain has TRBV6-5 and TRBJ2-5; no clear D gene. CDR1 is MNHEY and CDR2 is SVGAGI in the germline V gene. The CDR3 runs to 11 residues. V lost 2 bases and J lost 5, with 3 bases in between. The CDR3 DNA reads TGTGCCAGCAGTTACGGGGAGACCCAGTACTTC. Protein: CASSYGETQYF.

This chain links TRBV4-2 with TRBJ2-7; 13 nucleotides agree with TRBD2. V shed 4 bases, J shed 5 bases, and the junction held 5 bases outside the gene matches. The V gene's germline CDR1 is LGHNA and CDR2 YNFKEQ. The CDR3 consists of 15 residues. The DNA of the CDR3 is TGTGCCAGCAGCCCGAGGACTAGCGGGAGAAACGAGCAGTACTTC. This encodes CASSPRTSGRNEQYF.

This clone turned up a few times. The genes are TRBV23-1 and TRBJ2-7, with 7 positions matching TRBD1. TRBV23-1 is assigned to the ORF class and has an uncertain function. This CDR3 has 20 amino acids. The ends lost 2 bases at V and 1 base at J; junction bases unmatched: 20. As DNA, the CDR3 is TGCGCCAGCAGTCAAGGGGTTCGAGGGGGCAGGCTTTTTGGGTCCTACGAGCAGTACTTC. Translation: CASSQGVRGGRLFGSYEQYF.

This clone turned up a few times. This chain joins TRBV18 and TRBJ2-1; 12 bases line up with TRBD2. The CDR3 is 16 amino acids. The V and J ends lost 2 bases and 4 bases, in that order; junction bases with no gene match: 3. The germline V gene encodes CDR1 KGHSH and CDR2 LQKENI. The CDR3 sequence: CASSPDLAGGYNEQFF. CDR3 nucleotide sequence: TGTGCCAGCTCACCAGACCTAGCGGGAGGGTACAATGAGCAGTTCTTC.

The genes are TRBV14 and TRBJ1-4; 8 bases agree with TRBD1. There are 16 residues in the CDR3. Germline V gene sequence: CDR1 SGHDN, CDR2 FVKESK. After removal of 1 base from V and 8 bases from J, the junction contained 9 bases not matched to a gene. The chain's CDR3 is CASSQGGTRDREKLFF. The CDR3 DNA reads TGTGCCAGCAGCCAAGGGGGAACGCGGGACAGGGAAAAACTGTTTTTT.

This chain links TRBV7-9 with TRBJ1-1, with 7 nucleotides matching TRBD1. The CDR3 contains 15 residues. V lost 6 bases and J lost 7; bases outside the gene matches: 14. CDR1 SEHNR and CDR2 FQNEAQ come from the germline V gene (reference sequence). The CDR3 DNA sequence: TGTGCCAGCAGAGAAAAGACAGGGCCGTTGGATGAAGCTTTCTTT. Translated, it gives CASREKTGPLDEAFF.

The V gene is TRBV27, the J gene TRBJ1-2, with 7 nucleotides matching TRBD1. The length of the CDR3 is 15 residues. CDR1 MNHEY and CDR2 SMNVEV come from the germline V gene (reference sequence). The V gene end was trimmed by 4 bases and the J gene end by 8 bases; junction bases not matched to a gene: 13. The chain's CDR3 is CASSYSREGAYGYTF. CDR3 in DNA: TGTGCCAGCAGTTACTCGAGGGAGGGGGCGTACGGCTACACCTTC.

Only a few counts were recorded for this clone. This chain joins TRBV27 and TRBJ1-1; D remains unclear. Trimming cost V 6 bases and J 6 bases, with 14 bases left between them. Germline CDR1 is MNHEY and CDR2 is SMNVEV (reference sequence). The CDR3 loop spans 13 amino acids. In DNA form, the CDR3 reads TGTGCCAGCAGCACCCGACGGGGATCTGAAGCTTTCTTT. It yields the protein CASSTRRGSEAFF.

The V and J genes are TRBV6-5 and TRBJ2-2; tentatively, D is TRBD2 (6 bases). CDR1 is MNHEY, CDR2 SVGAGI, per germline. The length of the CDR3 is 15 residues. Trimming left V 2 bases short and J 6 bases short, with 13 bases between. CDR3 bases: TGTGCCAGCAGTTACGGGGGGAATGTCGCCGGGGAGCTGTTTTTT. This encodes CASSYGGNVAGELFF.

The chain combines TRBV6-8 with TRBJ1-2; TRBD1 matches 9 bases. Germline V gives CDR1 MNHGY, CDR2 SAAAGT. Trimming took 0 bases from V and 10 from J; bases not matched to a gene: 6. The CDR3 extends over 14 amino acids. The CDR3 here is CASSYSWTGDDYTF. CDR3 nucleotides: TGTGCCAGCAGTTACTCGTGGACAGGGGATGACTACACCTTC.

By share, this clone counts as hyperexpanded. The rearrangement uses TRBV6-6 and TRBJ1-2; TRBD1 matches at 7 bases. The CDR3 contains 15 residues. Per the germline V gene, CDR1 is MNHNY and CDR2 is SVGAGI (reference sequence). V shed 4 bases and J 4 bases; nucleotides not matched to a gene: 9. The CDR3 loop reads CASSSGTARRYGYTF. For the CDR3, the DNA is TGTGCCAGCAGTTCCGGGACAGCCCGTCGCTATGGCTACACCTTC.

J is TRBJ1-6 and V is TRBV9; D unclear. V was clipped by 0 bases and J by 9 bases, with 13 bases between them. The CDR3 consists of 15 residues. Germline V lookup: CDR1 SGDLS, CDR2 YYNGEE. CDR3 sequence: CASSVEPGWGSPLHF. The CDR3 DNA sequence: TGTGCCAGCAGCGTAGAGCCGGGATGGGGTTCACCCCTCCACTTT.

The rearrangement joins TRBV6-1 to TRBJ1-5; D is unresolved. Trimming took 7 bases from V and 0 from J, leaving 13 bases between them. CDR1 and CDR2 (germline): MNHNS, SASEGT. The CDR3 contains 15 residues. Here the CDR3 reads CASTARAGSNQPQHF. The CDR3 nucleotides are TGTGCCAGCACTGCCCGGGCGGGTAGCAATCAGCCCCAGCATTTT.

The V and J genes are TRBV27 and TRBJ2-2; D is perhaps TRBD1 or TRBD2 (5 bases each). CDR1 and CDR2 (germline): MNHEY, SMNVEV (reference sequence). V was cut by 0 bases and J by 6 bases, with 14 bases left in between. The CDR3 totals 16 residues. CDR3 region: CASSLSGPRNAGELFF. The DNA for the CDR3 is TGTGCCAGCAGTTTATCGGGACCCCGAAATGCCGGGGAGCTGTTTTTT.

V is TRBV12-5 and J is TRBJ2-7, with TRBD2 matching 8 bases. There are 14 residues in the CDR3. The germline V gene has CDR1 LGHNT and CDR2 FRNRAP. J was trimmed by 2 bases and V by 4 bases; bases with no gene match: 4. CDR3 in amino acids: CASGWERGPYEQYF. In DNA, the CDR3 is TGTGCTAGTGGTTGGGAGCGGGGGCCCTACGAGCAGTACTTC.

This chain joins TRBV9 and TRBJ1-4; tentative D call: TRBD1 (5 bases). V lost 3 bases and J 1 base, leaving 7 bases between the germline ends. The CDR3 contains 14 residues. Germline lookup yields CDR1 SGDLS and CDR2 YYNGEE. CDR3 protein: CASSATGTNEKLFF. In DNA, the CDR3 is TGTGCCAGCAGCGCAACAGGAACTAATGAAAAACTGTTTTTT.

This clone is medium-sized within its sample. This sequence joins TRBV7-3 and TRBJ2-7, with 11 bases matching TRBD2. The CDR3 is 15 amino acids. The germline V gene has CDR1 SGHTA and CDR2 FQGTGA. V shed 0 bases and J 6 bases; nucleotides not matched to a gene: 4. The CDR3 spells CASSLTPSGRSEQYF. DNA of the CDR3: TGTGCCAGCAGCTTAACTCCTAGCGGGAGGTCCGAGCAGTACTTC.

V gene TRBV11-2 combines with J gene TRBJ2-5, with D unresolved. V was trimmed by 5 bases and J by 1 base, leaving 11 bases between them. The V gene's germline CDR1 is SGHAT and CDR2 FQNNGV. This CDR3 region has 14 residues. The CDR3 reads CASSLRSVQETQYF. The CDR3 DNA reads TGTGCCAGCAGCCTACGTTCGGTCCAAGAGACCCAGTACTTC.

V usage is TRBV7-2 and J usage is TRBJ2-3; no firm D call. CDR1 and CDR2 from the germline V gene are SGHTA and FQGNSA. Trimming cost V 2 bases and J 0 bases, with 12 bases left between them. This CDR3 has 16 residues. The CDR3 here is CASSLTLPRSTDTQYF. The CDR3 bases are TGTGCCAGCAGCTTAACCCTCCCGAGGAGCACAGATACGCAGTATTTT.

This clone appeared a few times. V gene TRBV27 combines with J gene TRBJ1-6; D gene unclear. Germline CDR1 MNHEY, CDR2 SMNVEV (reference sequence). This CDR3 contains 14 residues. V lost 4 bases and J lost 8, with 12 bases in between. The DNA of the CDR3 is TGTGCCAGCAGTTCGGTCCCTGCGCATTCACCCCTCCACTTT. Encoded protein: CASSSVPAHSPLHF.

The chain recombines TRBV2 with TRBJ1-2; 9 bases are shared with TRBD1. This CDR3 has 16 residues. Trimming took 5 bases from V and 5 from J; bases not matched to a gene: 12. The germline gives CDR1 SNHLY, CDR2 FYNNEI. CDR3 DNA: TGTGCCAGCAGTTTATATTCTCCGGGACAGGGTTATGGCTACACCTTC. This gives the protein CASSLYSPGQGYGYTF.

This clone has just one count. This rearrangement joins TRBV6-1 to TRBJ1-5, with D maybe TRBD1 (5 bases). V lost 5 bases and J lost 2, with 13 bases in between. This CDR3 has 15 amino acids. CDR1 is MNHNS, CDR2 SASEGT, per germline. The CDR3 sequence: CASSRTFWGNQPQHF. The CDR3 bases are TGTGCCAGCAGTAGGACATTCTGGGGCAATCAGCCCCAGCATTTT.

The chain employs TRBV5-4 and TRBJ2-5; D is uncertain. This CDR3 is 15 amino acids long. CDR1 is SGHNT and CDR2 is YYREEE in the germline V gene (reference sequence). V lost 4 bases to trimming and J lost 3 bases, with 16 bases between them. The CDR3 bases are TGTGCCAGCAGCCTGAGTCTACGGCCAGAAGAGACCCAGTACTTC. Translated, it gives CASSLSLRPEETQYF.

This clone occurred a few times. The chain combines TRBV4-1 with TRBJ1-5; D gene ambiguous. Germline assignment: CDR1 MGHRA and CDR2 YSYEKL. Between the trimmed V and J ends, which lost 0 bases and 7 bases, there was a span of 13 bases. This CDR3 spans 15 amino acids. The CDR3 DNA reads TGCGCCAGCAGCCAAGAGGGTGCCTCAAGGCAGCCCCAGCATTTT. Its translation is CASSQEGASRQPQHF.